The T cell receptor beta chain under discussion was sequenced for a study of T cell responses to AZD1222 COVID-19 vaccine. Study context: Pooled in the analysis were second doses at about 4 or about 12 weeks. The study, taken as a whole, reports: Baseline seropositivity occurred in only a handful of AZD1222 recipients. In all cases, repertoires were sampled only after the peak T cell response.

Germline V gene lookup returns CDR1 LNHNV and CDR2 YYDKDF (reference sequence). This CDR3 contains 15 residues. V shed 5 bases and J shed 7 bases, with 15 bases lying between them. Profiling relied on immunoSEQ multiplex PCR, and the TCRdb table lists in-frame clones only, not all of them. The sample has over 150,000 clones, about 90% seen once. About this clone: Antigen unknown.

J is TRBJ1-6 and V is TRBV15, with a possible D match to TRBD1 (6 bases). Here the sequenced sample was peripheral blood, taken on day 0 of AZD1222 vaccination. The source of this sequence is an adult in good health. CDR3: CATSYRDRGNSPLHF. As DNA, the CDR3 is TGTGCCACCAGCTACAGGGACCGAGGGAATTCACCCCTCCACTTT.